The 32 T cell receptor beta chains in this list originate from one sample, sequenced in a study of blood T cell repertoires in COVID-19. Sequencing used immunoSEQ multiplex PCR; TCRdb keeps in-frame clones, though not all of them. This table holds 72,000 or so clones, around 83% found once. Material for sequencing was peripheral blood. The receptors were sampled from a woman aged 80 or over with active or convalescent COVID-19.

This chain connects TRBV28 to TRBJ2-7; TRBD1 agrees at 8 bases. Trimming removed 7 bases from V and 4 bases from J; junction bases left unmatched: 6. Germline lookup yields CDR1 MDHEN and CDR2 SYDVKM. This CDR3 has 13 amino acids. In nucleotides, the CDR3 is TGTGCCAGCAAGACAGGGGCGGTTTACGAGCAGTACTTC. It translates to CASKTGAVYEQYF. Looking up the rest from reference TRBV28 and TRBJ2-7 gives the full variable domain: DVKVTQSSRYLVKRTGEKVFLECVQDMDHENMFWYRQDPGLGLRLIYFSYDVKMKEKGDIPEGYSVSREKKERFSLILESASTNQTSMYLCASKTGAVYEQYFGPGTRLTVT.

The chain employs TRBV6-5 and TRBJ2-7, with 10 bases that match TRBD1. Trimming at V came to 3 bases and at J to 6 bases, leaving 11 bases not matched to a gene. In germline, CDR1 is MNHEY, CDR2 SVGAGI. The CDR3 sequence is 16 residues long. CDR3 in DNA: TGTGCCAGCAGTTATGGGGCGGGGACAGGGGTTTCCGAGCAGTACTTC. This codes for CASSYGAGTGVSEQYF.

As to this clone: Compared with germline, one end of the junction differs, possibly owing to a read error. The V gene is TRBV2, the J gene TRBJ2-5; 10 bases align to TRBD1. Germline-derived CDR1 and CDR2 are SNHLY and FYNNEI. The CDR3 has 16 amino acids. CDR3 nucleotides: TGTGCCAGCAGTGAAGTCCGGACAGGGGGGACCTCTAGTCGGGACTTC. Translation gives CASSEVRTGGTSSRDF.

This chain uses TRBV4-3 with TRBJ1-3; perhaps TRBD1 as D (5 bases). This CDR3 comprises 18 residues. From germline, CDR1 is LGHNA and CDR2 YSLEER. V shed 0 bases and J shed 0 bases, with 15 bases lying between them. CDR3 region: CASSQDLTGGGSGNTIYF. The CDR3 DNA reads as TGCGCCAGCAGCCAAGATCTAACCGGGGGTGGCTCTGGAAACACCATATATTTT.

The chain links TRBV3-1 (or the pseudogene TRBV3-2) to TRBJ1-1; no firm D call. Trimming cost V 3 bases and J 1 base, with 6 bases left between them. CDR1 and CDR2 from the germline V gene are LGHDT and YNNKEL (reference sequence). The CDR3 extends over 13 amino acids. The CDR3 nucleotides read TGTGCCAGCAGCCAGTTTAAGAACACTGAAGCTTTCTTT. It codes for CASSQFKNTEAFF.

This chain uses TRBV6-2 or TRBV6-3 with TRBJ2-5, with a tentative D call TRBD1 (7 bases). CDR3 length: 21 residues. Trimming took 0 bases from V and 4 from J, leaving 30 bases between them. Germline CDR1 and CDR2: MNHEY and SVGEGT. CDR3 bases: TGTGCCAGCAGTTACTCTCTCCCCCAGGGGTTTGGAGCAGGGGGGCGAGAGACCCAGTACTTC. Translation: CASSYSLPQGFGAGGRETQYF.

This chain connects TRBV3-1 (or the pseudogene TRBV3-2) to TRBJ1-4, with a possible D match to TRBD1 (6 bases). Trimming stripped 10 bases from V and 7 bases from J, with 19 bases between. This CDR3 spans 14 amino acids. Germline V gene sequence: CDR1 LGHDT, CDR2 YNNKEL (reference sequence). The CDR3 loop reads CATRGQGEFEKLFF. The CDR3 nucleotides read TGTGCCACGCGGGGGCAGGGAGAGTTTGAAAAACTGTTTTTT.

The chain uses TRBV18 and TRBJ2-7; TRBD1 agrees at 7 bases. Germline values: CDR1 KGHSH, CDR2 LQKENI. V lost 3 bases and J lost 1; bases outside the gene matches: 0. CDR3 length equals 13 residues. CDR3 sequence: CASSPTGSYEQYF. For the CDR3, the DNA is TGTGCCAGCTCACCGACAGGGTCCTACGAGCAGTACTTC.

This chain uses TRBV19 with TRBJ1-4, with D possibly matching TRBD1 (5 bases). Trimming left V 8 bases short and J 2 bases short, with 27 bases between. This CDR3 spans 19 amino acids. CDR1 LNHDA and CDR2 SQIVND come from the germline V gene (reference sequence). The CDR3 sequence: CASPQRKAGSSGTNEKLFF. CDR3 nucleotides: TGTGCCAGTCCTCAAAGAAAAGCAGGGTCAAGTGGGACTAATGAAAAACTGTTTTTT.

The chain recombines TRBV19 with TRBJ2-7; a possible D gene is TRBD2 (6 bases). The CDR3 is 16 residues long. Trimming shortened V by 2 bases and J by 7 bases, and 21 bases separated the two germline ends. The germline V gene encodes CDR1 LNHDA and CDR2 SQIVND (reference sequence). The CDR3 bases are TGTGCCAGTAGTATAACGGGCGGAGCAGGGACTTGGGAGCAGTACTTC. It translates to CASSITGGAGTWEQYF.

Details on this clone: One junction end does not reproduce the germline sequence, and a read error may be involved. CDR3 sequence reads: CASSSQRGGAGELFF. Written as DNA, the CDR3 is TGTGCTAGCAGCTCTCAGCGGGGGGGCGCCGGGGAGCTGTTTTTT. The chain joins TRBV7-7 to TRBJ2-2; 10 bases match TRBD2. The CDR3 extends over 15 amino acids. Germline V CDR1 and CDR2: SSHAT, FNYEAQ (reference sequence).

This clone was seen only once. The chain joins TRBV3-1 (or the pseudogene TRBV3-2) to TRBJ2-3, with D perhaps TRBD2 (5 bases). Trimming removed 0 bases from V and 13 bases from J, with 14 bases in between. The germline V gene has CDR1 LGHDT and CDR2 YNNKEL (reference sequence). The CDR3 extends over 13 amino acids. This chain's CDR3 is CASSQDTSGREYF. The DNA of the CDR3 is TGTGCCAGCAGCCAAGATACCAGCGGACGAGAGTATTTT.

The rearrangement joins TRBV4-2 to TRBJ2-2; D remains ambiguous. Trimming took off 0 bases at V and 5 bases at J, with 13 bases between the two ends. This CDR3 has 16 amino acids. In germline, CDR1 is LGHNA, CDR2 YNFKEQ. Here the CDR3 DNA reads TGTGCCAGCAGCCAAGATAGCAGAAAACGGACCGGGGAGCTGTTTTTT. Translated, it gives CASSQDSRKRTGELFF.

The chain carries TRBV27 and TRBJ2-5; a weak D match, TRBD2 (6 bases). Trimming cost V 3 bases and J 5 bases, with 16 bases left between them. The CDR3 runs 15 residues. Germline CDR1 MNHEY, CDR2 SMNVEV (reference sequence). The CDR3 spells CASSFWSTGGETQYF. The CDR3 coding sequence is TGTGCCAGCAGTTTTTGGTCGACCGGAGGGGAGACCCAGTACTTC.

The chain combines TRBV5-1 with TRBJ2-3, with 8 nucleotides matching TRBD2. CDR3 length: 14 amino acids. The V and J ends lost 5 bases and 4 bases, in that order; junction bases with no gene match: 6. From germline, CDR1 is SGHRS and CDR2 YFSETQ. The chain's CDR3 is CASSTGGPADTQYF. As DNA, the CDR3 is TGCGCCAGCAGTACGGGGGGGCCAGCAGATACGCAGTATTTT.

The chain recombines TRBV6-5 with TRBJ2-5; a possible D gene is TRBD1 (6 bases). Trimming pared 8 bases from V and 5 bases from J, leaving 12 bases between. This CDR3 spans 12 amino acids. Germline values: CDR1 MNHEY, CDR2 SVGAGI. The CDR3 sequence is CASRTQGETQYF. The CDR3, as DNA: TGTGCCAGCCGGACCCAGGGGGAGACCCAGTACTTC.

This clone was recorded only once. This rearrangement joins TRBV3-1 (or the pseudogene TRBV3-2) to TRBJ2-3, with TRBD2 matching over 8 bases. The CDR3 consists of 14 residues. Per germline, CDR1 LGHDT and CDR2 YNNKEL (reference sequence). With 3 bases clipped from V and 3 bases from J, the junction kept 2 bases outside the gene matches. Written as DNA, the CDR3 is TGTGCCAGCAGCCATAGCGGGGTAACAGATACGCAGTATTTT. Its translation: CASSHSGVTDTQYF.

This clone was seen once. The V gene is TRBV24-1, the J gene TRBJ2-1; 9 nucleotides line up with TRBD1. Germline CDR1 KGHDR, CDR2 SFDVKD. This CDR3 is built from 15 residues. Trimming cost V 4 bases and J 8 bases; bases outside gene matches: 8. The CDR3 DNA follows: TGTGCCACCAGTGAGCCTGGACAGGGGAACGATGAGCAGTTCTTC. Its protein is CATSEPGQGNDEQFF.

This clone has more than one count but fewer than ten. The CDR3 region has the DNA TGCAGTGCTAGTTCGGCAGGTAGCGGGGGGGGGCAAGAGACCCAGTACTTC. Protein sequence: CSASSAGSGGGQETQYF. This sequence joins TRBV20-1 and TRBJ2-5; 11 nucleotides match TRBD2. The CDR3 contains 17 residues. The germline V gene encodes CDR1 DFQATT and CDR2 SNEGSKA (reference sequence). V lost 3 bases, J lost 2 bases, and 11 bases stayed unmatched.

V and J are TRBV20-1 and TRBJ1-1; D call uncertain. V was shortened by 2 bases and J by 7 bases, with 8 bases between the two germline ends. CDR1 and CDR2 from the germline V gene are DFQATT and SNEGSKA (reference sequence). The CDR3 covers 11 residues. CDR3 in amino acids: CSARYEFEAFF. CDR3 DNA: TGCAGTGCTAGATATGAGTTTGAAGCTTTCTTT.

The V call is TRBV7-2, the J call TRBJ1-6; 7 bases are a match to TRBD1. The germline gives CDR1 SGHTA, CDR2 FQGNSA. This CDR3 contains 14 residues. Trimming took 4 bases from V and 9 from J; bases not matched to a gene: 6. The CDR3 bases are TGTGCCAGCAGCTCCGGGGACAGTCGTTCACCCCTCCACTTT. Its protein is CASSSGDSRSPLHF. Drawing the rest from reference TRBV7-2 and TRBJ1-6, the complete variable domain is GAGVSQSPSNKVTEKGKDVELRCDPISGHTALYWYRQSLGQGLEFLIYFQGNSAPDKSGLPSDRFSAERTGGSVSTLTIQRTQQEDSAVYLCASSSGDSRSPLHFGNGTRLTVT.

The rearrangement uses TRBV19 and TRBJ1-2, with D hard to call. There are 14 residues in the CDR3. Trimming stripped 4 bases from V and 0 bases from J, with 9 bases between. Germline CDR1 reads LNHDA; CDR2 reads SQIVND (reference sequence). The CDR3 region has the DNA TGTGCCAGTAGTAAAGAATCAGCTAACTATGGCTACACCTTC. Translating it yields CASSKESANYGYTF.

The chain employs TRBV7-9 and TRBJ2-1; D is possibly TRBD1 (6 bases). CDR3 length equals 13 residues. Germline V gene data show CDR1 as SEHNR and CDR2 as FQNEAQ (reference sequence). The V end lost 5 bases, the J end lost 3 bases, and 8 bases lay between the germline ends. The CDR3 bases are TGTGCCAGCAGCCGGGACAACTACAATGAGCAGTTCTTC. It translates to CASSRDNYNEQFF.

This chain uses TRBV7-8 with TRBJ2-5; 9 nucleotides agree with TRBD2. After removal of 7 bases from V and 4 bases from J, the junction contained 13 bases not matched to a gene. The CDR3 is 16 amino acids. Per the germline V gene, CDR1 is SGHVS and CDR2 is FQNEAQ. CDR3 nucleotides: TGTGCCAGCACCCAGAGGGCGGGGGGGCCAGGAGAGACCCAGTACTTC. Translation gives CASTQRAGGPGETQYF.

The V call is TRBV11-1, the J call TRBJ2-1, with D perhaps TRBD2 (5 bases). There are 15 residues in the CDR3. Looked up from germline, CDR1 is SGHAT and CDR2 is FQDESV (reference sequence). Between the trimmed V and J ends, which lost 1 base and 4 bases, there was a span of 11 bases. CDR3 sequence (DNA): TGTGCCAGCAGCTTAGGCCCGGACTCATACAATGAGCAGTTCTTC. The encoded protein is CASSLGPDSYNEQFF.

In DNA form, the CDR3 reads TGTGCCAGCAGCTTCCAGAACACTGAAGCTTTCTTT. Protein product: CASSFQNTEAFF. The chain combines TRBV11-2 with TRBJ1-1; unclear D gene. Trimming left V 3 bases short and J 1 base short, with 3 bases between. The germline V gene has CDR1 SGHAT and CDR2 FQNNGV. The CDR3 covers 12 residues.

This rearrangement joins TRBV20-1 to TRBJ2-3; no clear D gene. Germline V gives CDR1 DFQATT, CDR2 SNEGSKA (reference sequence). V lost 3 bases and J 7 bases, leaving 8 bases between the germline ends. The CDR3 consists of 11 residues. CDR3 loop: CSASVRHTQYF. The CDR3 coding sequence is TGCAGTGCTAGCGTGCGGCATACGCAGTATTTT.

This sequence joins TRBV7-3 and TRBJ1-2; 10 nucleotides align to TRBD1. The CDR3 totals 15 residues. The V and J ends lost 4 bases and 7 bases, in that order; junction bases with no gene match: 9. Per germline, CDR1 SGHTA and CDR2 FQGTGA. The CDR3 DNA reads TGTGCCAGCAGCTCAGAGACAGGGGGCCTGGTTGGCTACACCTTC. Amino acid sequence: CASSSETGGLVGYTF. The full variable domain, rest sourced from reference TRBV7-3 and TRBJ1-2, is GAGVSQTPSNKVTEKGKYVELRCDPISGHTALYWYRQSLGQGPEFLIYFQGTGAADDSGLPNDRFFAVRPEGSVSTLKIQRTERGDSAVYLCASSSETGGLVGYTFGSGTRLTVV.

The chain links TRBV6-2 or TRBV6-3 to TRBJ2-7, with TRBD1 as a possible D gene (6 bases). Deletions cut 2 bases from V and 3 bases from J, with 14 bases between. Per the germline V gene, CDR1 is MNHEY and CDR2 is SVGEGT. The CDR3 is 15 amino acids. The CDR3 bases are TGTGCCAGCAGTTACGGGGGCTTAAGGGACTACGAGCAGTACTTC. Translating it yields CASSYGGLRDYEQYF.

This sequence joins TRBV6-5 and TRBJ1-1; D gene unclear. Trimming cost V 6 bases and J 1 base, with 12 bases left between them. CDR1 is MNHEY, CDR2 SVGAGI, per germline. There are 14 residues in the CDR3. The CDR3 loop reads CASSLRASNTEAFF. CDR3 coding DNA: TGTGCCAGCAGCCTGCGAGCCTCGAACACTGAAGCTTTCTTT.

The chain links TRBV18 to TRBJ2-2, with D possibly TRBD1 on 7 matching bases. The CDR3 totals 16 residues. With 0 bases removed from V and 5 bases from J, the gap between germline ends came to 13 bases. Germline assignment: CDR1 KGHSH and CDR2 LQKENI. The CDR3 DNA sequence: TGTGCCAGCTCACCACCGCGCCCAGGGGGGACCGGGGAGCTGTTTTTT. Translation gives CASSPPRPGGTGELFF.

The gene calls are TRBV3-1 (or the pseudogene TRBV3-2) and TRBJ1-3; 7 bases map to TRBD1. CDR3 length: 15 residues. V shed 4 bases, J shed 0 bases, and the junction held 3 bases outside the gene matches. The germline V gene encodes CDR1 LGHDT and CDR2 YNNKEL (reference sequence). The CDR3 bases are TGTGCCAGCAGCCCATGGGACAGCTCTGGAAACACCATATATTTT. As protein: CASSPWDSSGNTIYF.